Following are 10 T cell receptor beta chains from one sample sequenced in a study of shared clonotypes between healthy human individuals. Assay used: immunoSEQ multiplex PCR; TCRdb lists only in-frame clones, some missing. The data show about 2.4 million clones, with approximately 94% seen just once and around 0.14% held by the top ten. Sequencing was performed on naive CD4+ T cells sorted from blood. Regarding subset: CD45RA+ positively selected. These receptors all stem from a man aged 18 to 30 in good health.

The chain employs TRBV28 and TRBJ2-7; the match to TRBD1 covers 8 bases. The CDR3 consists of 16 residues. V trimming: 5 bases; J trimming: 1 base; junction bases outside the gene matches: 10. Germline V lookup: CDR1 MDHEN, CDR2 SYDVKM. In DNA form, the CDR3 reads TGTGCCAGCAGTGACGGACAGGGAAGAAGGTCCTACGAGCAGTACTTC. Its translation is CASSDGQGRRSYEQYF.

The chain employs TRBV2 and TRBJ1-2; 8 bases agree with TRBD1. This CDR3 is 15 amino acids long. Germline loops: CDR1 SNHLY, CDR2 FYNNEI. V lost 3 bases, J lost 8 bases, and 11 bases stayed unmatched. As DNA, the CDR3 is TGTGCCAGCAGTGACAGGGGGCAACCTTCGAAGGGCTACACCTTC. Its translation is CASSDRGQPSKGYTF.

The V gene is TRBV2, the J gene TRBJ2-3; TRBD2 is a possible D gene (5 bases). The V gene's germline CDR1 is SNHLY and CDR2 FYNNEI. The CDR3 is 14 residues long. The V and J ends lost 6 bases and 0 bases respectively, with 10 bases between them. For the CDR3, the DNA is TGTGCCAGCAGGCGAGGGCGAAGCACAGATACGCAGTATTTT. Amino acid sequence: CASRRGRSTDTQYF.

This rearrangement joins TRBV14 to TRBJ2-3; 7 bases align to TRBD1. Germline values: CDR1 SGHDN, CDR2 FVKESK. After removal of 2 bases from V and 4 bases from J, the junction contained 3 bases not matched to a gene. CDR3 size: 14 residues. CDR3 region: CASSQRQGPDTQYF. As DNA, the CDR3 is TGTGCCAGCAGCCAAAGACAGGGCCCAGATACGCAGTATTTT.

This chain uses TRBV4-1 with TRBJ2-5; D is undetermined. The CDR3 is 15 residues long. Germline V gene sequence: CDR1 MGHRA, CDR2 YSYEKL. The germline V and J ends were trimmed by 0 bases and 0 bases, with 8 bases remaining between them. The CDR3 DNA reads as TGCGCCAGCAGCCAAGATATCCTGTACCAAGAGACCCAGTACTTC. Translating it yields CASSQDILYQETQYF.

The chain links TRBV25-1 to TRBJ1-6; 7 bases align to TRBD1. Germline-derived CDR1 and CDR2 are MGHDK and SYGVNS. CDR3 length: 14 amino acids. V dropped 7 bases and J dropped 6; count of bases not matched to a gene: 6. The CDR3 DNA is TGTGCCAGCAAAACAGGGGAGGGTAATTCACCCCTCCACTTT. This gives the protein CASKTGEGNSPLHF.

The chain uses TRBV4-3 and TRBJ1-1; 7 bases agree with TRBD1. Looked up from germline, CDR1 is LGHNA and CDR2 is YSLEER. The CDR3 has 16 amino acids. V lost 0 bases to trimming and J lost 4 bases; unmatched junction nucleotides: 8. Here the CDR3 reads CASSQDLQGLSTEAFF. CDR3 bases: TGCGCCAGCAGCCAAGATTTACAGGGGTTAAGCACTGAAGCTTTCTTT.

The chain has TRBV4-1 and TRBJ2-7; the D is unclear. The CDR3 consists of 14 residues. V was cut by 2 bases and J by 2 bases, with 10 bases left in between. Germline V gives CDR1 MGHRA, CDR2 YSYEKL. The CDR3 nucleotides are TGCGCCAGCAGCCAACAGCGTTTAGCCTACGAGCAGTACTTC. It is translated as CASSQQRLAYEQYF.

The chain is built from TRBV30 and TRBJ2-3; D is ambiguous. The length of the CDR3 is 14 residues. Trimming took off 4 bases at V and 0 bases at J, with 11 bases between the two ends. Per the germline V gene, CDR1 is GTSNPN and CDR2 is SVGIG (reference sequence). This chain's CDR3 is CAWTRKRSTDTQYF. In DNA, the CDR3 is TGTGCCTGGACTCGGAAACGAAGCACAGATACGCAGTATTTT.

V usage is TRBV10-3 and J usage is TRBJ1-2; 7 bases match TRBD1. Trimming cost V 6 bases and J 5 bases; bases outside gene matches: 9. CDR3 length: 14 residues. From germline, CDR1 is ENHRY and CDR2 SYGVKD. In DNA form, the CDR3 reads TGTGCCATCAGCGCGGGACAGTCTACTTATGGCTACACCTTC. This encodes CAISAGQSTYGYTF.